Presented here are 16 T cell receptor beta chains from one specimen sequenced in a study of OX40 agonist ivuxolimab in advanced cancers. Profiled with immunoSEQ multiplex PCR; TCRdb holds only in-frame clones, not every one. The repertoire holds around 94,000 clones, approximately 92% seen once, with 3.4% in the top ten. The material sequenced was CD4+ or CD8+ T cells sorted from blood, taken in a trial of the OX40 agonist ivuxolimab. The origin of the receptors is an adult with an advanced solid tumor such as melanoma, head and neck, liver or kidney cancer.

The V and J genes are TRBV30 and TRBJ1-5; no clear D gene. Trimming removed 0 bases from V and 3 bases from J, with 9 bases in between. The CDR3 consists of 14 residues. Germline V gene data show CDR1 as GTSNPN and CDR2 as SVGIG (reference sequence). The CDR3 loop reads CAWSVTSYNQPQHF. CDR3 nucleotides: TGTGCCTGGAGTGTAACCTCGTACAATCAGCCCCAGCATTTT.

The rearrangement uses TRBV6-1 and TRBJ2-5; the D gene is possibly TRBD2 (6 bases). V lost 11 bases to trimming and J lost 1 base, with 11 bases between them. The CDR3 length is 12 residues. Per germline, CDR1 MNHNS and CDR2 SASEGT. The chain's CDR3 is CAGAGLQETQYF. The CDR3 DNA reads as TGTGCCGGCGCGGGGCTCCAAGAGACCCAGTACTTC.

The CDR3 coding sequence is TGCGCCAGCAGCCAAGCCAGGGGCGGGAGCTACACCTTC. It encodes CASSQARGGSYTF. This rearrangement joins TRBV4-1 to TRBJ1-2; D might be TRBD1 (6 bases). Trimming took off 1 base at V and 9 bases at J, with 12 bases between the two ends. This CDR3 region has 13 residues. Germline V CDR1 and CDR2: MGHRA, YSYEKL.

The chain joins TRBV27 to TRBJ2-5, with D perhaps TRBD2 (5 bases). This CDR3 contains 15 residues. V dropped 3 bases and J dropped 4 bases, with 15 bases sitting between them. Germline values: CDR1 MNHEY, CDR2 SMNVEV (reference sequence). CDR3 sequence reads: CASSLVRGSPETQYF. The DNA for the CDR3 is TGTGCCAGCAGTTTGGTGAGAGGGAGCCCAGAGACCCAGTACTTC.

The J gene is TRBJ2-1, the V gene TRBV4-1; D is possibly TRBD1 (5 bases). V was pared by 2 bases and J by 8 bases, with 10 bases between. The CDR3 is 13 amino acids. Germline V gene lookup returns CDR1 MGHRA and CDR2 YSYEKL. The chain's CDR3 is CASSQLQGHEQFF. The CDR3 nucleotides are TGCGCCAGCAGCCAACTTCAGGGCCATGAGCAGTTCTTC.

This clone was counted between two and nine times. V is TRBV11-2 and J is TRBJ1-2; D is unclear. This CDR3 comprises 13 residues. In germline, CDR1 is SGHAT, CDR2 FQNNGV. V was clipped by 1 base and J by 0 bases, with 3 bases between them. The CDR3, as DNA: TGTGCCAGCAGCTTAGCGGCTAACTATGGCTACACCTTC. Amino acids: CASSLAANYGYTF.

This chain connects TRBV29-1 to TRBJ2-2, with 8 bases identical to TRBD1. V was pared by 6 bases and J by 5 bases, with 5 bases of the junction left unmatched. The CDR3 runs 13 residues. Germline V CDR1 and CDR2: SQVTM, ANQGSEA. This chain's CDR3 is CSVDRQGTGELFF. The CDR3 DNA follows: TGCAGCGTGGATAGACAGGGGACCGGGGAGCTGTTTTTT.

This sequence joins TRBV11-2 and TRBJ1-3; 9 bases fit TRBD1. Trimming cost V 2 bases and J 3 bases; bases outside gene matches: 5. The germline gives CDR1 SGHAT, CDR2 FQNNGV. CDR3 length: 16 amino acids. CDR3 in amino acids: CASSLWDRERGNTIYF. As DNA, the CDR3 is TGTGCCAGCAGCTTATGGGACAGGGAACGTGGAAACACCATATATTTT.

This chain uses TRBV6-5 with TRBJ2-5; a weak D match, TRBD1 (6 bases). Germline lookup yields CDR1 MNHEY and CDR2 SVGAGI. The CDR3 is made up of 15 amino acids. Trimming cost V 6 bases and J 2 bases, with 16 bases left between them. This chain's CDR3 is CASRPLSQGQETQYF. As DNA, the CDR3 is TGTGCCAGCAGACCCCTCTCCCAGGGGCAAGAGACCCAGTACTTC.

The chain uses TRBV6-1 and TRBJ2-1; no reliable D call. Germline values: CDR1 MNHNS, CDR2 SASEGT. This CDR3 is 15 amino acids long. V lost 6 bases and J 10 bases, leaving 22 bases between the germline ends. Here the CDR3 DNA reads TGTGCCAGCAGCCTCCTTTCAGCCCGCGGCGAGGAGCAGTTCTTC. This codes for CASSLLSARGEEQFF.

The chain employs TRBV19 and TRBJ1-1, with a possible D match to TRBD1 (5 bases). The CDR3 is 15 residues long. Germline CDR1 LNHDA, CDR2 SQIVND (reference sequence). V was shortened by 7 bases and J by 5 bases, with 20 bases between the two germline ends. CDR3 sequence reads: CASTLNGRGGTEAFF. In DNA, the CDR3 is TGTGCCAGTACCCTAAACGGTAGGGGAGGGACTGAAGCTTTCTTT.

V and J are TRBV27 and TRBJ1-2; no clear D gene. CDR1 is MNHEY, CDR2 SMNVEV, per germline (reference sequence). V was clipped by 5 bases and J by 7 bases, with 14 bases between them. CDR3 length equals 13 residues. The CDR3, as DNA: TGTGCCAGCAGTATTACGGGTAGCTCTGGCTACACCTTC. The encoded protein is CASSITGSSGYTF.

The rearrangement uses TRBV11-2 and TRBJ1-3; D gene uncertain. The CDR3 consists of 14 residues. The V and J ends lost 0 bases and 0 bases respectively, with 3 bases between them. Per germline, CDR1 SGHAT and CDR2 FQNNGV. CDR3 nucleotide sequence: TGTGCCAGCAGCTTAGAAACCTCTGGAAACACCATATATTTT. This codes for CASSLETSGNTIYF.

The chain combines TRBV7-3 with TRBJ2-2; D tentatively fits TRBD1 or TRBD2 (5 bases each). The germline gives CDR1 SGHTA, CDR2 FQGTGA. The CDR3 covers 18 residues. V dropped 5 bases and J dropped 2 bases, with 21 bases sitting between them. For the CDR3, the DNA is TGTGCCAGCAGCCAAGGGGACGGATCTTTAATTAACACCGGGGAGCTGTTTTTT. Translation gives CASSQGDGSLINTGELFF. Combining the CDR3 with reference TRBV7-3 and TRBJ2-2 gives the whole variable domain GAGVSQTPSNKVTEKGKYVELRCDPISGHTALYWYRQSLGQGPEFLIYFQGTGAADDSGLPNDRFFAVRPEGSVSTLKIQRTERGDSAVYLCASSQGDGSLINTGELFFGEGSRLTVL.

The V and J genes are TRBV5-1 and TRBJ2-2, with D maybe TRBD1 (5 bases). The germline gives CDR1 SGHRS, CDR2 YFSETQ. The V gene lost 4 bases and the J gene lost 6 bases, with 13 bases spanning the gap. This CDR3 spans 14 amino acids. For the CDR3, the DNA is TGCGCCAGCAGCATGCAGGGAAGACCCGGGGAGCTGTTTTTT. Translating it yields CASSMQGRPGELFF.

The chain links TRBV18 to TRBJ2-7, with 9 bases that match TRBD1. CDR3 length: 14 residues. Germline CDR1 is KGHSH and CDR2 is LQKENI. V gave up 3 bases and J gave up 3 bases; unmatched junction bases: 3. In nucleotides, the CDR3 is TGTGCCAGCTCACCCCGGGACAGGGACTACGAGCAGTACTTC. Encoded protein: CASSPRDRDYEQYF.